Listed below are T cell receptor beta chains from one sample, sequenced in a study of blood T cell repertoires in COVID-19. Method: immunoSEQ multiplex PCR; TCRdb's copy keeps in-frame clones and lacks some. The sample has about 140,000 clones, over 70% seen once. Sequencing input: PBMCs or T cells enriched from blood (not recorded which). These receptors were taken from a man in his sixties who had recovered from COVID-19. Both conserved end residues are part of each CDR3. A D gene is named only where the DNA matches it firmly. Part of the rows lack a size; the others show once, few, many or a class for expanded clones.

clone_size,j_call,v_call,d_call,cdr3_nt,cdr3_aa
.,TRBJ2-7,TRBV4-2,TRBD2,TGTGCCAGCAGCCAAGGGCTAGCGGGGGTCGAGCAGTACTTC,CASSQGLAGVEQYF
.,TRBJ1-3,TRBV2,.,TGTGCCAGCTCGCGGGGCGGTTCTGGAAACACCATATATTTT,CASSRGGSGNTIYF
.,TRBJ1-1,TRBV5-4,.,TGTGCCAGCAGCCCGGACATTTCCCCAAGTACTGAAGCTTTCTTT,CASSPDISPSTEAFF
.,TRBJ2-1,TRBV11-2,TRBD2,TGTGCCAGCAGCATCGGACTAGTGGTCTACAATGAGCAGTTCTTC,CASSIGLVVYNEQFF
.,TRBJ2-1,TRBV3-1/TRBV3-2,TRBD2,TGTGCCAGCAGCCAAGAGTGGGGGGAGGGTACGGATGAGCAGTTCTTC,CASSQEWGEGTDEQFF
few,TRBJ1-1,TRBV9,.,TGTGCCAGCAGCGCAGGGCCGGGACAGAACACTGAAGCTTTCTTT,CASSAGPGQNTEAFF
.,TRBJ2-1,TRBV10-1,TRBD2,TGCGCCAGCAGTAGCGGGAGGGCCAGGCATGAGCAGTTCTTC,CASSSGRARHEQFF
.,TRBJ1-4,TRBV29-1,.,TGCAGCGTTTCGGGACAAGGAATTCAAACTAATGAAAAACTGTTTTTT,CSVSGQGIQTNEKLFF
.,TRBJ2-7,TRBV11-2,.,TGTGCCAGCAGCGTACCCTACTACGAGCAGTACTTC,CASSVPYYEQYF
.,TRBJ2-1,TRBV5-1,.,TGCGCCAGCAGCTTGGAAGGGGGCTCCTACAATGAGCAGTTCTTC,CASSLEGGSYNEQFF
few,TRBJ1-2,TRBV6-6,.,TGTGCCAGCAGTTCCACAGGCCTTTCCAACTATGGCTACACCTTC,CASSSTGLSNYGYTF
.,TRBJ1-3,TRBV18,.,TGTGCCAGCTCACCCGTCTCGGGATTCAGCTCTGGAAACACCATATATTTT,CASSPVSGFSSGNTIYF
once,TRBJ2-3,TRBV16,TRBD2,TGTGCCAGCAGCCGGTCTAGCGGGGGGGCGACAGATACGCAGTATTTT,CASSRSSGGATDTQYF
.,TRBJ2-3,TRBV7-6,TRBD1,TGTGCCAGCAGCTTCGGCAGAGGGACAGGGCTTTGGGATACGCAGTATTTT,CASSFGRGTGLWDTQYF
.,TRBJ1-2,TRBV24-1,.,TGTGCCACCCAACAGGGCTTTTACGGTGGCTACACCTTC,CATQQGFYGGYTF
.,TRBJ2-1,TRBV28,TRBD2,TGTGCCAGCACCTCGACAGCGGGGGTCTCCTACAATGAGCAGTTCTTC,CASTSTAGVSYNEQFF
.,TRBJ2-4,TRBV4-2,TRBD2,TGTGCCAGCAGCCAAGCCCCGACTAGCGGGAGGCGGATTCAGTACTTC,CASSQAPTSGRRIQYF
.,TRBJ1-3,TRBV10-2,.,TGCGCCAGCAGTGAGTCCCGGGGGAGCTCTGGAAACACCATATATTTT,CASSESRGSSGNTIYF
.,TRBJ2-3,TRBV18,.,TGTGCCAGCTCCCTAGAGGACGGGATTGCAGATACGCAGTATTTT,CASSLEDGIADTQYF
.,TRBJ1-1,TRBV5-1,.,TGCGCCAGCAGCATAAACACGGGTGGGGAAGCTTTCTTT,CASSINTGGEAFF
.,TRBJ2-3,TRBV5-4,TRBD2,TGTGCCAGCAGCACCGGACTAGCGACGGGTACGCAGTATTTT,CASSTGLATGTQYF
.,TRBJ1-1,TRBV5-1,TRBD1,TGCGCCAGCAGCTTGCAGGGGGCGGGTTTGAATGAAGCTTTCTTT,CASSLQGAGLNEAFF
.,TRBJ2-1,TRBV4-1,TRBD1,TGCGCCAGCAGCCAAGAAATCAGGACAGGCAACTACAATGAGCAGTTCTTC,CASSQEIRTGNYNEQFF
few,TRBJ1-4,TRBV4-1,TRBD1,TGCGCCAGCAGCCAAGGACAGGGGGTTAATGAAAAACTGTTTTTT,CASSQGQGVNEKLFF
few,TRBJ1-5,TRBV19,.,TGTGCCAGTAGTATAGAACCACGGCAGCCCCAGCATTTT,CASSIEPRQPQHF